The 32 T cell receptor beta chains reported below all come from one sample, sequenced in a study of T cells in Graves' hyperthyroidism and ophthalmopathy. The CDR3 regions of TCR beta were amplified from RNA transcripts. The primer set for the first-round RT-PCR of the TCR CDR3 was HTBI. MiXCR was run by TCRdb on the multiplex PCR reads, yielding one entry per CDR3 protein. The sample shows 300,000 or so distinct CDR3 sequences, around 17% of them seen only once. Sequencing was carried out using blood. All receptors come from a man aged 30 to 45 with Graves' hyperthyroidism.

This clonotype turned up a few times. CDR3 amino acids: CASSLLGEIYGYTF. In nucleotides, the CDR3 is TGTGCCAGCAGCTTACTAGGAGAAATCTATGGCTACACCTTC. The chain has TRBV7-9 and TRBJ1-2; D remains ambiguous. Trimming stripped 2 bases from V and 4 bases from J, with 11 bases between. CDR3 length: 14 residues. The germline V gene encodes CDR1 SEHNR and CDR2 FQNEAQ (reference sequence).

This clonotype was seen a few times. The chain links TRBV5-5 to TRBJ1-5; 7 bases are shared with TRBD1. Unmatched junction bases numbered 2, after V lost 1 base and J lost 4 bases. The CDR3 is 14 amino acids. Germline V gene sequence: CDR1 SGHKS, CDR2 YYEKEE (reference sequence). CDR3 nucleotide sequence: TGTGCCAGCAGCTTGAAGGGGGCTAATCAGCCCCAGCATTTT. This translates into CASSLKGANQPQHF.

The CDR3 region has the DNA TGCGCCAGCCGGGTGACCTGGTCGGATGGAAACACCATATATTTT. It specifies CASRVTWSDGNTIYF. The V and J genes are TRBV5-1 and TRBJ1-3; no definite D call. In germline, CDR1 is SGHRS, CDR2 YFSETQ. The CDR3 is made up of 15 amino acids. V was shortened by 7 bases and J by 3 bases, with 17 bases between the two germline ends.

V usage is TRBV20-1 and J usage is TRBJ2-1; TRBD2 matches at 8 bases. With V trimmed by 1 base and J by 6 bases, 8 bases remained unmatched. The CDR3 has 15 residues. Germline V gene data show CDR1 as DFQATT and CDR2 as SNEGSKA (reference sequence). CDR3 loop: CSARGLAGTCNEQFF. The CDR3 DNA sequence: TGCAGTGCTAGAGGGCTAGCGGGTACCTGCAATGAGCAGTTCTTC.

The chain joins TRBV10-3 to TRBJ2-5; D unresolved. Germline V lookup: CDR1 ENHRY, CDR2 SYGVKD. CDR3 length equals 15 residues. V lost 0 bases to trimming and J lost 2 bases, with 10 bases between them. The CDR3 reads CAISESLAQQETQYF. DNA of the CDR3: TGTGCCATCAGTGAGTCGCTGGCGCAGCAAGAGACCCAGTACTTC.

There are many counts of this clonotype. The DNA of the CDR3 is TGCGCCAGCAGCTTGGCCGGACTAGAGCAGTTCTTC. Translation: CASSLAGLEQFF. The rearrangement links TRBV5-1 to TRBJ2-1, with D tentatively TRBD2 (6 bases). Germline V gene data show CDR1 as SGHRS and CDR2 as YFSETQ. The germline V and J ends were trimmed by 0 bases and 10 bases, with 8 bases remaining between them. The CDR3 sequence is 12 residues long.

This clonotype was seen a few times. The chain employs TRBV27 and TRBJ2-2; D not certain. This CDR3 spans 15 amino acids. Deletions cut 1 base from V and 6 bases from J, with 12 bases between. Germline-derived CDR1 and CDR2 are MNHEY and SMNVEV (reference sequence). CDR3 loop: CASSLLGSEAGELFF. The CDR3 bases are TGTGCCAGCAGTTTATTGGGCAGCGAGGCCGGGGAGCTGTTTTTT.

This clonotype showed up just a few times. CDR3 sequence (DNA): TGCGCCAGCAGCTTTGAACCGGGAGGCAAAAACATTCAGTACTTC. Protein product: CASSFEPGGKNIQYF. J is TRBJ2-4 and V is TRBV5-1; 7 bases match TRBD2. This CDR3 comprises 15 residues. V lost 2 bases to trimming and J lost 3 bases; unmatched junction nucleotides: 5. Germline CDR1 is SGHRS and CDR2 is YFSETQ.

The V gene is TRBV28, the J gene TRBJ2-1, with 7 bases lining up with TRBD2. Per the germline V gene, CDR1 is MDHEN and CDR2 is SYDVKM. This CDR3 spans 14 amino acids. Trimming at V came to 3 bases and at J to 4 bases, leaving 3 bases not matched to a gene. The CDR3 region has the DNA TGTGCCAGCAGTTTGGGCGGGAGATACAATGAGCAGTTCTTC. Translating gives CASSLGGRYNEQFF.

This clonotype was observed at least ten times. The V gene is TRBV28, the J gene TRBJ2-3; D is unresolved. Looked up from germline, CDR1 is MDHEN and CDR2 is SYDVKM. Trimming shortened V by 5 bases and J by 1 base, and 7 bases separated the two germline ends. This CDR3 has 13 residues. CDR3 DNA: TGTGCCAGCAGTCTACCCGGCACAGATACGCAGTATTTT. Protein sequence: CASSLPGTDTQYF. Full variable domain (outside the CDR3, taken from reference TRBV28 and TRBJ2-3): DVKVTQSSRYLVKRTGEKVFLECVQDMDHENMFWYRQDPGLGLRLIYFSYDVKMKEKGDIPEGYSVSREKKERFSLILESASTNQTSMYLCASSLPGTDTQYFGPGTRLTVL.

The chain employs TRBV9 and TRBJ2-1, with 9 bases lining up with TRBD1. The CDR3 consists of 16 residues. Per the germline V gene, CDR1 is SGDLS and CDR2 is YYNGEE. The V gene end was trimmed by 2 bases and the J gene end by 10 bases; junction bases not matched to a gene: 13. The CDR3 loop is CASSVMTGGDGEEQFF. As DNA, the CDR3 is TGTGCCAGCAGCGTCATGACAGGGGGGGACGGTGAGGAGCAGTTCTTC.

This clonotype occurred many times. The genes are TRBV28 and TRBJ2-7; 8 bases are a match to TRBD2. V shed 5 bases, J shed 7 bases, and the junction held 10 bases outside the gene matches. The germline gives CDR1 MDHEN, CDR2 SYDVKM. The CDR3 length is 14 residues. This CDR3 is CASSQTSGGGEQYF. The CDR3 DNA is TGTGCCAGCAGTCAAACTAGCGGTGGTGGTGAGCAGTACTTC.

This clonotype was found a few times. This clone may be a read error of a much larger clone one base away. The chain recombines TRBV11-3 with TRBJ2-7; weak D call: TRBD2 (6 bases). This CDR3 is 14 amino acids long. CDR1 SGHNT and CDR2 YENEEA come from the germline V gene. CDR3 nucleotides: TGTGCCAGCAGCCGCGGGGCCAACCTCTACGAGCCGTACTTC. Translating it yields CASSRGANLYEPYF. Looking up the rest from reference TRBV11-3 and TRBJ2-7 gives the full variable domain: EAGVVQSPRYKIIEKKQPVAFWCNPISGHNTLYWYLQNLGQGPELLIRYENEEAVDDSQLPKDRFSAERLKGVDSTLKIQPAELGDSAVYLCASSRGANLYEPYFGPGTRLTVT.

This clonotype was recorded at least ten times. This sequence joins TRBV27 and TRBJ1-2, with unresolved D. The CDR3 consists of 12 residues. Looked up from germline, CDR1 is MNHEY and CDR2 is SMNVEV (reference sequence). V lost 5 bases to trimming and J lost 4 bases, with 8 bases between them. CDR3 loop: CASSPWGYGYTF. The CDR3 bases are TGTGCCAGCAGTCCTTGGGGCTATGGCTACACCTTC.

This clonotype was detected many times. The V and J genes are TRBV4-2 and TRBJ2-5, with D unresolved. From germline, CDR1 is LGHNA and CDR2 YNFKEQ. The CDR3 consists of 15 residues. V was trimmed by 0 bases and J by 2 bases, leaving 10 bases between them. CDR3 in amino acids: CASSQDGRKQETQYF. DNA for the CDR3: TGTGCCAGCAGCCAAGATGGGCGGAAACAAGAGACCCAGTACTTC.

Concerning this clonotype: One end of the junction varies from germline; a read error may be responsible. This chain connects TRBV6-1 to TRBJ2-7; 8 nucleotides line up with TRBD1. Germline CDR1 reads MNHNS; CDR2 reads SASEGT. The CDR3 runs to 13 residues. The CDR3 sequence: CACSETGQGEQYF. The CDR3, as DNA: TGTGCCTGCAGTGAGACCGGACAGGGCGAGCAGTACTTC.

This clonotype was picked up many times. The chain couples TRBV6-2 or TRBV6-3 to TRBJ2-1; D possibly matches TRBD1 or TRBD2 (5 bases each). The V end was cut by 6 bases, the J end by 0 bases, with 9 bases between. CDR3 length: 14 residues. Germline lookup yields CDR1 MNHEY and CDR2 SVGEGT. CDR3 sequence reads: CASSGTSSYNEQFF. CDR3 DNA: TGTGCCAGCAGCGGGACCTCCTCCTACAATGAGCAGTTCTTC.

This chain links TRBV20-1 with TRBJ2-6; 7 bases are shared with TRBD2. CDR1 DFQATT and CDR2 SNEGSKA come from the germline V gene (reference sequence). Trimming cost V 3 bases and J 0 bases; bases outside gene matches: 8. The CDR3 totals 17 residues. CDR3 DNA: TGCAGTGCTAGGGGGAGGGGCTTAGGCTCTGGGGCCAACGTCCTGACTTTC. Protein product: CSARGRGLGSGANVLTF.

The gene calls are TRBV6-9 and TRBJ2-5; 9 bases agree with TRBD1. From germline, CDR1 is MNHGY and CDR2 SVAAGI. The V gene end was trimmed by 3 bases and the J gene end by 7 bases; junction bases not matched to a gene: 9. This CDR3 is built from 15 residues. In DNA form, the CDR3 reads TGTGCCAGCAGTTACGGACAGGGGATCATGGCGACCCAGTACTTC. Translation gives CASSYGQGIMATQYF.

This clonotype was observed at least ten times. The gene calls are TRBV6-1 and TRBJ1-5; a possible D gene is TRBD1 (5 bases). This CDR3 has 16 amino acids. Germline CDR1 MNHNS, CDR2 SASEGT. Trimming stripped 3 bases from V and 0 bases from J, with 12 bases between. CDR3 bases: TGTGCCAGCAGTGAGAGGCGGGGGTTTAGCAATCAGCCCCAGCATTTT. It is translated as CASSERRGFSNQPQHF.

This clonotype was seen repeatedly, ten times or more. The J gene is TRBJ2-5, the V gene TRBV28; maybe TRBD2 (5 bases). Germline lookup yields CDR1 MDHEN and CDR2 SYDVKM. V lost 3 bases and J lost 5, with 7 bases in between. The CDR3 totals 12 residues. Written as DNA, the CDR3 is TGTGCCAGCAGTTTGGACTGGGAGACCCAGTACTTC. It is translated as CASSLDWETQYF.

This clonotype was detected a few times. V usage is TRBV29-1 and J usage is TRBJ1-2; tentative D call: TRBD1 (5 bases). V lost 6 bases and J 6 bases, leaving 11 bases between the germline ends. The length of the CDR3 is 11 residues. Germline CDR1 and CDR2: SQVTM and ANQGSEA. The CDR3 protein is CSVSTVHGYTF. Here the CDR3 DNA reads TGCAGCGTCTCGACAGTACATGGCTACACCTTC.

This clonotype was counted many times. The rearrangement joins TRBV5-1 to TRBJ2-3; a weak D match, TRBD2 (6 bases). V dropped 4 bases and J dropped 1 base, with 16 bases sitting between them. The CDR3 is made up of 16 amino acids. CDR1 is SGHRS, CDR2 YFSETQ, per germline. The DNA for the CDR3 is TGCGCCAGCAGCGAGCAGCGGGCCGGGGGCACAGATACGCAGTATTTT. Its translation: CASSEQRAGGTDTQYF. Drawing the rest from reference TRBV5-1 and TRBJ2-3, the complete variable domain is KAGVTQTPRYLIKTRGQQVTLSCSPISGHRSVSWYQQTPGQGLQFLFEYFSETQRNKGNFPGRFSGRQFSNSRSEMNVSTLELGDSALYLCASSEQRAGGTDTQYFGPGTRLTVL.

This clonotype was counted a few times. V usage is TRBV5-6 and J usage is TRBJ2-2; D remains ambiguous. CDR1 and CDR2 (germline): SGHDT, YYEEEE. The CDR3 spans 12 residues. Trimming shortened V by 2 bases and J by 6 bases, and 5 bases separated the two germline ends. Here the CDR3 reads CASSFGPGELFF. The CDR3 DNA reads as TGTGCCAGCAGCTTTGGTCCCGGGGAGCTGTTTTTT.

This clonotype came up a few times. The J gene is TRBJ1-4, the V gene TRBV12-3 or TRBV12-4, with D maybe TRBD1 (6 bases). The CDR3 covers 12 residues. V lost 6 bases and J 8 bases, leaving 10 bases between the germline ends. The CDR3 protein is CASSRDNEKLFF. DNA for the CDR3: TGTGCCAGCAGCCGGGACAACGAAAAACTGTTTTTT.

Only a few counts were recorded for this clonotype. The chain employs TRBV7-6 and TRBJ1-4; D remains ambiguous. V was trimmed by 6 bases and J by 4 bases, leaving 15 bases between them. This CDR3 is built from 15 residues. Germline V gene lookup returns CDR1 SGHVS and CDR2 FNYEAQ. CDR3 region: CASSPTPALNEKLFF. CDR3 sequence (DNA): TGTGCCAGCAGTCCTACTCCTGCCCTTAATGAAAAACTGTTTTTT.

This clonotype was detected many times. V is TRBV28 and J is TRBJ1-1; weak D call: TRBD1 (6 bases). V was shortened by 6 bases and J by 0 bases, with 14 bases between the two germline ends. Germline values: CDR1 MDHEN, CDR2 SYDVKM. This CDR3 spans 15 amino acids. The CDR3 here is CASRPGHLMNTEAFF. In nucleotides, the CDR3 is TGTGCCAGCAGGCCGGGACATCTCATGAACACTGAAGCTTTCTTT.

This clonotype came up many times. The rearrangement uses TRBV11-2 and TRBJ1-1; perhaps TRBD1 as D (6 bases). CDR1 is SGHAT and CDR2 is FQNNGV in the germline V gene. The V and J ends lost 5 bases and 6 bases respectively, with 13 bases between them. The CDR3 extends over 13 amino acids. The CDR3 sequence: CASSPTGYAEAFF. The CDR3 region has the DNA TGTGCCAGCAGCCCAACAGGGTACGCTGAAGCTTTCTTT.

This chain connects TRBV13 to TRBJ2-2; D call uncertain. Germline values: CDR1 PRHDT, CDR2 FYEKMQ (reference sequence). Trimming took off 9 bases at V and 4 bases at J, with 9 bases between the two ends. The CDR3 covers 12 residues. CDR3 DNA sequence: TGTGCCAGTTCGGTCCTCACCGGGGAGCTGTTTTTT. This sequence encodes CASSVLTGELFF.

This clonotype has just a few counts. The J gene is TRBJ1-6, the V gene TRBV19, with D unresolved. This CDR3 contains 15 residues. Germline V CDR1 and CDR2: LNHDA, SQIVND (reference sequence). The V end lost 3 bases, the J end lost 0 bases, and 6 bases lay between the germline ends. CDR3 DNA: TGTGCCAGTAGTATTGCGGGCTCCTATAATTCACCCCTCCACTTT. Translating gives CASSIAGSYNSPLHF. The full variable domain, its missing parts supplied by reference TRBV19 and TRBJ1-6, is DGGITQSPKYLFRKEGQNVTLSCEQNLNHDAMYWYRQDPGQGLRLIYYSQIVNDFQKGDIAEGYSVSREKKESFPLTVTSAQKNPTAFYLCASSIAGSYNSPLHFGNGTRLTVT.

This clonotype was observed at least ten times. This chain links TRBV20-1 with TRBJ2-5; the match to TRBD2 covers 8 bases. Per germline, CDR1 DFQATT and CDR2 SNEGSKA (reference sequence). Trimming at V came to 7 bases and at J to 2 bases, leaving 6 bases not matched to a gene. CDR3 size: 13 residues. The CDR3 here is CSVRVAGQETQYF. CDR3 DNA: TGCAGTGTTAGGGTAGCGGGACAAGAGACCCAGTACTTC.

The chain couples TRBV10-3 to TRBJ2-3; D is perhaps TRBD2 (7 bases). Germline values: CDR1 ENHRY, CDR2 SYGVKD. CDR3 length: 20 residues. Trimming took 0 bases from V and 6 from J, leaving 28 bases between them. CDR3: CAISESLRGVGGRSTDTQYF. Written as DNA, the CDR3 is TGTGCCATCAGTGAGTCTCTCAGGGGCGTGGGAGGGAGGTCCACCGATACGCAGTATTTT.